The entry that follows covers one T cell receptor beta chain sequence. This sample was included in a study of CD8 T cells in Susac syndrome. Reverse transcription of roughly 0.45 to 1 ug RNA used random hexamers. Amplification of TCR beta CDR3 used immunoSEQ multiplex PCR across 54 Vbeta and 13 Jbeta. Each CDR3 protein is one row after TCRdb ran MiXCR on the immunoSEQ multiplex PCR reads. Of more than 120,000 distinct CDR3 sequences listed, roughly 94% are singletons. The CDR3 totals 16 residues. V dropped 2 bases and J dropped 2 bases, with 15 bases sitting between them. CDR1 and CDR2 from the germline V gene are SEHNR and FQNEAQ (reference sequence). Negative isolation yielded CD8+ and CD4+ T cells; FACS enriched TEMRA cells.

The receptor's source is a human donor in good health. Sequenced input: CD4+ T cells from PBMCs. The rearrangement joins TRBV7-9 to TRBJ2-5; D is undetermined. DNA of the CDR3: TGTGCCAGCAGCTTACATCCCCCCCGGGTGCAAGAGACCCAGTACTTC. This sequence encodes CASSLHPPRVQETQYF.